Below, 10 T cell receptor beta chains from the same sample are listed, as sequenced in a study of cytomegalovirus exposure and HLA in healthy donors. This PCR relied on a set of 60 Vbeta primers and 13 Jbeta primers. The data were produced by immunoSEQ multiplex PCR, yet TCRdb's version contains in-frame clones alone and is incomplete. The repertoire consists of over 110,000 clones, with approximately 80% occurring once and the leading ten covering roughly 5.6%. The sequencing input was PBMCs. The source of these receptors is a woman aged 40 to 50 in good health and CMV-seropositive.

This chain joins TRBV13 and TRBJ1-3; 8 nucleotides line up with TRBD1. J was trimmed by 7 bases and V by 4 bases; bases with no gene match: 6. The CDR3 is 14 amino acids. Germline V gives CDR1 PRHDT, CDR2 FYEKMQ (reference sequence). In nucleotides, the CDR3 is TGTGCCAGCAGCTCCCCTCGGACAGGGAACACCATATATTTT. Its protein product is CASSSPRTGNTIYF.

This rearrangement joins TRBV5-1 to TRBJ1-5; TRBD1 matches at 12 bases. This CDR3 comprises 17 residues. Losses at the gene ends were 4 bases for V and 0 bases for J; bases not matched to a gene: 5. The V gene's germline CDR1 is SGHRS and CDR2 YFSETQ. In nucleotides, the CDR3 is TGCGCCAGCAGCCTTGGGACAGGGGGCGATAGCAATCAGCCCCAGCATTTT. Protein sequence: CASSLGTGGDSNQPQHF. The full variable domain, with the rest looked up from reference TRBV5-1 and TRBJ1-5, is KAGVTQTPRYLIKTRGQQVTLSCSPISGHRSVSWYQQTPGQGLQFLFEYFSETQRNKGNFPGRFSGRQFSNSRSEMNVSTLELGDSALYLCASSLGTGGDSNQPQHFGDGTRLSIL.

This CDR3 reads CASSMNRYPDNEQFF. The DNA of the CDR3 is TGTGCCAGCAGCATGAACCGCTATCCGGACAATGAGCAGTTCTTC. The rearrangement joins TRBV21-1 to TRBJ2-1; the DNA was not compared with TRBD2, the D call given in the table. TRBV21-1 is a pseudogene locus. The CDR3 extends over 15 amino acids.

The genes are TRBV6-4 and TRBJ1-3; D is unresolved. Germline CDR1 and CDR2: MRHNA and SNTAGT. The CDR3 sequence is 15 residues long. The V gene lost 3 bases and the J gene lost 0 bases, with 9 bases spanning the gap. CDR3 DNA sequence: TGTGCCAGCAGTGAGACTTCGAACTCTGGAAACACCATATATTTT. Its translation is CASSETSNSGNTIYF.

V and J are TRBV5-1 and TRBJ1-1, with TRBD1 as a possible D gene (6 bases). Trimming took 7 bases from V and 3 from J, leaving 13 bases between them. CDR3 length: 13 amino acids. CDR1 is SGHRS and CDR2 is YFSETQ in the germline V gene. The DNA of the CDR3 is TGCGCCAGCCAACAGGGAGGGGACACTGAAGCTTTCTTT. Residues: CASQQGGDTEAFF.

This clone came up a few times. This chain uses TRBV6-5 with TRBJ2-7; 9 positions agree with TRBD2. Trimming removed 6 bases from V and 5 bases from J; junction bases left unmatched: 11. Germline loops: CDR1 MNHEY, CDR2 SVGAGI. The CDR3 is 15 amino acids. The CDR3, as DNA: TGTGCCAGCAGGCGGGCGGGAGGGAGCTTGGACGAGCAGTACTTC. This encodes CASRRAGGSLDEQYF.

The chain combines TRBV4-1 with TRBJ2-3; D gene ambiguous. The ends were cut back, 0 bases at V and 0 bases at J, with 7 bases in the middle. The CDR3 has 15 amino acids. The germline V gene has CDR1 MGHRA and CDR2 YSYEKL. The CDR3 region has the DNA TGCGCCAGCAGCCAAGATCCACGGAGCACAGATACGCAGTATTTT. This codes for CASSQDPRSTDTQYF.

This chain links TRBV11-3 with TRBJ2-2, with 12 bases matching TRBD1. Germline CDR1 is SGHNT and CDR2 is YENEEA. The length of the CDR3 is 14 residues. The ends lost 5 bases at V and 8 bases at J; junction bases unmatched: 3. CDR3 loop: CASSRDRGPGELFF. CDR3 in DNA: TGTGCCAGCAGCCGGGACAGGGGGCCAGGGGAGCTGTTTTTT.

The CDR3: CASTRAGGSEQYF. The CDR3 DNA sequence: TGCGCCAGCACGAGAGCGGGAGGGAGCGAGCAGTACTTC. The chain joins TRBV5-1 to TRBJ2-7; the match to TRBD2 covers 10 bases. CDR1 SGHRS and CDR2 YFSETQ come from the germline V gene. Trimming took 6 bases from V and 6 from J; bases not matched to a gene: 6. There are 13 residues in the CDR3.

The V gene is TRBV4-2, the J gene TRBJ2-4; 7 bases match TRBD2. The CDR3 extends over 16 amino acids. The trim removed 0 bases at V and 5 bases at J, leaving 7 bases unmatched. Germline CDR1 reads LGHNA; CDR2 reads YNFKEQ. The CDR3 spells CASSQEPGTSENIQYF. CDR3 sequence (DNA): TGTGCCAGCAGCCAAGAACCCGGTACTAGCGAAAACATTCAGTACTTC.